The 4 T cell receptor beta chains presented below share a single source sample, sequenced in a study of chemoradiotherapy in HPV16-positive cancers. TCRdb's copy holds only in-frame clones and misses some; the assay was immunoSEQ multiplex PCR. The repertoire has 30,000 to 40,000 clones, roughly 90% of them found once; the top ten carry 3.5% to 4%. The input for sequencing was blood, taken from a patient who underwent chemoradiotherapy. These receptors came from a human donor with HPV-associated anogenital cancer.

The chain combines TRBV18 with TRBJ1-3, with D unclear. CDR3 length: 16 amino acids. Germline V lookup: CDR1 KGHSH, CDR2 LQKENI. Trimming left V 3 bases short and J 0 bases short, with 12 bases between. CDR3 sequence (DNA): TGTGCCAGCTCACCCCCCAGTAGAGCCTCTGGAAACACCATATATTTT. This sequence encodes CASSPPSRASGNTIYF.

The chain joins TRBV19 to TRBJ1-6; D is unresolved. The CDR3 consists of 15 residues. Deletions cut 0 bases from V and 5 bases from J, with 8 bases between. Germline V gene lookup returns CDR1 LNHDA and CDR2 SQIVND (reference sequence). CDR3 bases: TGTGCCAGTAGTATAGATTATTCTGATAATTCACCCCTCCACTTT. Translated: CASSIDYSDNSPLHF.

The chain links TRBV5-1 to TRBJ1-2; tentative D call: TRBD1 (5 bases). V lost 4 bases and J lost 6, with 22 bases in between. Germline V lookup: CDR1 SGHRS, CDR2 YFSETQ. The length of the CDR3 is 16 residues. CDR3 in amino acids: CASSPDWGPPTDGYTF. Written as DNA, the CDR3 is TGCGCCAGCAGCCCGGACTGGGGACCCCCTACCGATGGCTACACCTTC.

This clone has just one count. The chain is built from TRBV29-1 and TRBJ2-1; 8 bases line up with TRBD1. J lost 1 base, V lost 2 bases, and 7 bases had no gene match. The CDR3 has 16 residues. CDR1 SQVTM and CDR2 ANQGSEA come from the germline V gene. CDR3 in amino acids: CSVEIPGTGSYNEQFF. The CDR3 nucleotides read TGCAGCGTTGAAATCCCCGGGACAGGATCCTACAATGAGCAGTTCTTC.